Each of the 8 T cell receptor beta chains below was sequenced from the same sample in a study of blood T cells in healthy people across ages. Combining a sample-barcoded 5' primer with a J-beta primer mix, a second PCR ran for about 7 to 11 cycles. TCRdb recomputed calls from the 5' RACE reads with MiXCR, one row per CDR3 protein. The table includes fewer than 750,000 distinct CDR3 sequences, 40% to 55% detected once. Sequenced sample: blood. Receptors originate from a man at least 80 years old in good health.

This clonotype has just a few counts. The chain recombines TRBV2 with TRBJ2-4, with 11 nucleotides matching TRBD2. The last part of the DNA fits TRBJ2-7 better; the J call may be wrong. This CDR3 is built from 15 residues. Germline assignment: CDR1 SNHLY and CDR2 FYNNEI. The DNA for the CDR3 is TGTGCCAGCAGTGACGAGTCTAGCGGGAGGTACGAGCAGTACTTC. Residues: CASSDESSGRYEQYF.

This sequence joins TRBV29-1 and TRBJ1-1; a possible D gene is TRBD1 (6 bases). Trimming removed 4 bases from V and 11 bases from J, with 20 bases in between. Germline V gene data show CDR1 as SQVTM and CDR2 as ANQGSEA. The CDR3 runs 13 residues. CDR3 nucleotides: TGCAGCGTTGGGATTCTCCTACAGGGACGCGCTTTCTTT. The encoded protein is CSVGILLQGRAFF.

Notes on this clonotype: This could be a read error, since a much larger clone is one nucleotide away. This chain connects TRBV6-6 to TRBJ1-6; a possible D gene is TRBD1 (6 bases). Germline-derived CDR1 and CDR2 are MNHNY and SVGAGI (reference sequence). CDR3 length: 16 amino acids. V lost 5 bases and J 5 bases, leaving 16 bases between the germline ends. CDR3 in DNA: TGTGCCAGCAGTGGCACCGGACAGATCCATAATTCACCCCTCCACTTT. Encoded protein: CASSGTGQIHNSPLHF.

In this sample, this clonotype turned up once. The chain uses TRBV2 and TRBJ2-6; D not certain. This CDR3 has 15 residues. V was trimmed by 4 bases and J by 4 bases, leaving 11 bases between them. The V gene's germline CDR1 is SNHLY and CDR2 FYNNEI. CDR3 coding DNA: TGTGCCAGCAGTGCCGACGAAACCGGGGCCAACGTCCTGACTTTC. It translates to CASSADETGANVLTF.

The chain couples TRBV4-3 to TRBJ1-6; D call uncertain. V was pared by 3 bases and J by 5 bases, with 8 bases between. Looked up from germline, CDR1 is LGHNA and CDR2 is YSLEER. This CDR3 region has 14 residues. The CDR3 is CASSQGIDNSPLHF. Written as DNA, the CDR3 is TGCGCCAGCAGCCAGGGGATAGATAATTCACCCCTCCACTTT.

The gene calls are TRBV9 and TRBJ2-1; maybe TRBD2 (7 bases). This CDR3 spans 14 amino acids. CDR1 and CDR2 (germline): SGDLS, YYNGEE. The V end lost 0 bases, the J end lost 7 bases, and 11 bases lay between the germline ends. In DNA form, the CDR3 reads TGTGCCAGCAGCGTAGAGGGGGGGAGGAATGAGCAGTTCTTC. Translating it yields CASSVEGGRNEQFF.

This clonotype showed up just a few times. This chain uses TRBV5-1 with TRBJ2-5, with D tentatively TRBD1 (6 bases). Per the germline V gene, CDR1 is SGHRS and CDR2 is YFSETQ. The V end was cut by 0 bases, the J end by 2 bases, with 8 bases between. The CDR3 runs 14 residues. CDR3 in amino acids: CASSLVDSQETQYF. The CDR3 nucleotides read TGCGCCAGCAGCTTGGTGGACAGTCAAGAGACCCAGTACTTC.

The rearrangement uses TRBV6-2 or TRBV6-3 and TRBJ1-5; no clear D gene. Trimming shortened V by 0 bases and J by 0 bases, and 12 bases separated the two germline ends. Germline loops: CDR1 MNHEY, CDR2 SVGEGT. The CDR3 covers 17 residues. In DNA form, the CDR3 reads TGTGCCAGCAGTTACTCGACTGGAGATTATAGCAATCAGCCCCAGCATTTT. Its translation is CASSYSTGDYSNQPQHF.